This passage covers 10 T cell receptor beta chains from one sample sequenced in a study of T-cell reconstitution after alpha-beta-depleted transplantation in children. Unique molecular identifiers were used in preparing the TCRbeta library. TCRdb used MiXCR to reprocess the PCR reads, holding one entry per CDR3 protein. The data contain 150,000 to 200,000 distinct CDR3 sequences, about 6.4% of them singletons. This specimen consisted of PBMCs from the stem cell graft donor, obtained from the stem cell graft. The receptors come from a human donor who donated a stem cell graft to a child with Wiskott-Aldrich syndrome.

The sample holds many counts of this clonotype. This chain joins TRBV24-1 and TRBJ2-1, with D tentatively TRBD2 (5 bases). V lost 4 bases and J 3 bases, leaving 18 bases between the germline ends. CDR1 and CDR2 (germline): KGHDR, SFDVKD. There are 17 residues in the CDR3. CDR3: CATSDPRPGEGYNEQFF. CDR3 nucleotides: TGTGCCACCAGTGACCCCAGACCCGGGGAAGGCTACAATGAGCAGTTCTTC.

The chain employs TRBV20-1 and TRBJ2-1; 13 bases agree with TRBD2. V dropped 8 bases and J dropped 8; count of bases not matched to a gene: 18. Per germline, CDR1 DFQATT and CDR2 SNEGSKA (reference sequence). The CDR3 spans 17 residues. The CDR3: CSTNSKRLAGGLDEQFF. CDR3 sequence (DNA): TGCAGTACAAACTCGAAGCGACTAGCGGGAGGTTTGGATGAGCAGTTCTTC.

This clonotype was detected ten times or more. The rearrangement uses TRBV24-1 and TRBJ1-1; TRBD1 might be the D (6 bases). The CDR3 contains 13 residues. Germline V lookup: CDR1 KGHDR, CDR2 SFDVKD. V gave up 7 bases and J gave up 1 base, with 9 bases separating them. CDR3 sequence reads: CATRDRTNTEAFF. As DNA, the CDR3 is TGTGCCACCAGGGACAGAACGAACACTGAAGCTTTCTTT.

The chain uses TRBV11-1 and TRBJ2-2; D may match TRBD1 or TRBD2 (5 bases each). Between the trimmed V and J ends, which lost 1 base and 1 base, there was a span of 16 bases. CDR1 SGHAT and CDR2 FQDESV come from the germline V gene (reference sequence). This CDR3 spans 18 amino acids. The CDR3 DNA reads TGTGCCAGCAGCTTAGGAGGGGCTCTTCCAGGGAACACCGGGGAGCTGTTTTTT. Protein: CASSLGGALPGNTGELFF.

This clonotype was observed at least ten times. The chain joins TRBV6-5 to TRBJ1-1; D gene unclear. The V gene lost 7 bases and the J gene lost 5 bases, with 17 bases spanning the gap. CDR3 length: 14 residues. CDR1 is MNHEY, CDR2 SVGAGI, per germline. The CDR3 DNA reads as TGTGCCAGCAACGAGAAAGAAGTACGTACTGAAGCTTTCTTT. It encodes CASNEKEVRTEAFF.

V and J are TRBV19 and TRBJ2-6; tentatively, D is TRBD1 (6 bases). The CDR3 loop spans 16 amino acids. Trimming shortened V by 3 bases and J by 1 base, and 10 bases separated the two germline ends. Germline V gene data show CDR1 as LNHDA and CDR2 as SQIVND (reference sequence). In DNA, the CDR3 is TGTGCCAGTAGTATCCTTCAGGGGTCTGGGGCCAACGTCCTGACTTTC. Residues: CASSILQGSGANVLTF.

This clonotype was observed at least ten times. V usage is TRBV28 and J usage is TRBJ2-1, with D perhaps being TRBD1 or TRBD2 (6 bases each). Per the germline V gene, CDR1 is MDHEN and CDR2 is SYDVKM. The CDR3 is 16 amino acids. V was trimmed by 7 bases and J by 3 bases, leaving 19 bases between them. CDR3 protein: CASIPGAEALYNEQFF. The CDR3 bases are TGTGCCAGCATCCCGGGGGCGGAGGCTCTCTACAATGAGCAGTTCTTC.

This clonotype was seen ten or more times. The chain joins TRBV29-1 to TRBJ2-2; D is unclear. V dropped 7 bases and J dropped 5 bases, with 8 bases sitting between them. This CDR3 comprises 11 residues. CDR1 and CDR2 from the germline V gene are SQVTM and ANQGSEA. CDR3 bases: TGCAGCGCCGGACGGACCGGGGAGCTGTTTTTT. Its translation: CSAGRTGELFF.

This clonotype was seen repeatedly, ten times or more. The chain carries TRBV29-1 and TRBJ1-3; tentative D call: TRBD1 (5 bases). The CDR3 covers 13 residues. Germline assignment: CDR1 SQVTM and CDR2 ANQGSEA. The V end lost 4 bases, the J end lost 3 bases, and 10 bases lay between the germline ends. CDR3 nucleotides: TGCAGCGTTGCGGAAGGGGATGGAAACACCATATATTTT. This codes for CSVAEGDGNTIYF.

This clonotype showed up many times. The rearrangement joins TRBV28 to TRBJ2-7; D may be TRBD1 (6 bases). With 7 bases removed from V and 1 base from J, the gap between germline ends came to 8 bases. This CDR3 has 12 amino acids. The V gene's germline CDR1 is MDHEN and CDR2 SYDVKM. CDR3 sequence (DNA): TGTGCCAGCACTACAGGGTCCTACGAGCAGTACTTC. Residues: CASTTGSYEQYF. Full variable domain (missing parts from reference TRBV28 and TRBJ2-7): DVKVTQSSRYLVKRTGEKVFLECVQDMDHENMFWYRQDPGLGLRLIYFSYDVKMKEKGDIPEGYSVSREKKERFSLILESASTNQTSMYLCASTTGSYEQYFGPGTRLTVT.